These 32 T cell receptor beta chains originate from one sample sequenced in a study of T cells after yellow fever vaccination. TCRdb used MiXCR to reprocess the 5' RACE reads, holding one entry per CDR3 protein. The sample contains hundreds of thousands of distinct CDR3 sequences, roughly 22% of which appear only once. The material sequenced was PBMCs, taken less than 25 days after the first yellow fever vaccination. Receptors were obtained from a man in his late teens or twenties who received the YFV17D yellow fever vaccine.

This clonotype was found a few times. The V call is TRBV27, the J call TRBJ2-2, with 9 nucleotides matching TRBD2. Germline V lookup: CDR1 MNHEY, CDR2 SMNVEV (reference sequence). The CDR3 has 14 amino acids. The trim removed 7 bases at V and 8 bases at J, leaving 8 bases unmatched. The CDR3 sequence: CASTTAGGPGELFF. The CDR3 region has the DNA TGTGCCAGCACTACGGCGGGGGGGCCAGGGGAGCTGTTTTTT.

The chain is built from TRBV5-1 and TRBJ2-5; 8 nucleotides agree with TRBD1. Germline trimming cut 0 bases from V and 5 bases from J; bases unmatched to any gene: 12. The V gene's germline CDR1 is SGHRS and CDR2 YFSETQ. This CDR3 contains 17 residues. This CDR3 is CASSLASGQGAGETQYF. CDR3 nucleotides: TGCGCCAGCAGCTTGGCTTCTGGGCAGGGGGCGGGGGAGACCCAGTACTTC.

This clonotype came up a few times. J is TRBJ2-2 and V is TRBV29-1; the D gene is possibly TRBD2 (5 bases). CDR1 is SQVTM and CDR2 is ANQGSEA in the germline V gene. Trimming took 7 bases from V and 1 from J, leaving 13 bases between them. The CDR3 is made up of 14 amino acids. Here the CDR3 reads CSAVGVGNTGELFF. As DNA, the CDR3 is TGCAGCGCCGTCGGGGTGGGGAACACCGGGGAGCTGTTTTTT.

This clonotype was seen a handful of times. The gene calls are TRBV24-1 and TRBJ1-4; 7 bases align to TRBD1. This CDR3 contains 16 residues. The trim removed 2 bases at V and 0 bases at J, leaving 2 bases unmatched. The germline gives CDR1 KGHDR, CDR2 SFDVKD. CDR3 coding DNA: TGTGCCACCAGTGATTGTGACAGGGCAACTAATGAAAAACTGTTTTTT. It yields the protein CATSDCDRATNEKLFF.

This clonotype has a handful of counts. The gene calls are TRBV19 and TRBJ1-5, with a possible D match to TRBD1 (5 bases). CDR3 size: 13 residues. The germline V gene has CDR1 LNHDA and CDR2 SQIVND (reference sequence). Trimming removed 4 bases from V and 6 bases from J, with 10 bases in between. For the CDR3, the DNA is TGTGCCAGTAGTACTGGGGGATCTCAGCCCCAGCATTTT. This codes for CASSTGGSQPQHF.

The chain links TRBV9 to TRBJ1-1; D gene uncertain. With 0 bases removed from V and 3 bases from J, the gap between germline ends came to 6 bases. Germline assignment: CDR1 SGDLS and CDR2 YYNGEE. CDR3 length: 13 amino acids. The CDR3 spells CASSVGQDTEAFF. The CDR3 bases are TGTGCCAGCAGCGTAGGTCAGGACACTGAAGCTTTCTTT.

This clonotype appeared a few times. This chain connects TRBV7-2 to TRBJ2-5; D may be TRBD2 (6 bases). The CDR3 contains 13 residues. V lost 5 bases to trimming and J lost 7 bases, with 14 bases between them. The germline V gene has CDR1 SGHTA and CDR2 FQGNSA. Here the CDR3 DNA reads TGTGCCAGCAGCGGAGGGGCGCTGGGGACCCAGTACTTC. The encoded protein is CASSGGALGTQYF.

This clonotype was seen a handful of times. The CDR3 sequence is CASSLGWRETQYF. As DNA, the CDR3 is TGTGCCAGCAGCTTAGGCTGGCGGGAGACCCAGTACTTC. The V and J genes are TRBV7-2 and TRBJ2-5; D gene ambiguous. The germline V gene encodes CDR1 SGHTA and CDR2 FQGNSA. Trimming shortened V by 1 base and J by 5 bases, and 8 bases separated the two germline ends. The length of the CDR3 is 13 residues.

This clonotype was seen a handful of times. This chain joins TRBV7-3 and TRBJ2-3; D perhaps matches TRBD2 (7 bases). This CDR3 is 15 amino acids long. V was clipped by 1 base and J by 4 bases, with 12 bases between them. The germline V gene has CDR1 SGHTA and CDR2 FQGTGA. CDR3 in amino acids: CASSLSGGAADTQYF. The CDR3 DNA reads as TGTGCCAGCAGCTTAAGTGGGGGGGCCGCAGATACGCAGTATTTT.

This chain uses TRBV5-8 with TRBJ2-5; TRBD2 aligns across 7 bases. The germline V gene encodes CDR1 SGHTS and CDR2 YDEGEE. Trimming took 0 bases from V and 1 from J; bases not matched to a gene: 3. This CDR3 is built from 15 residues. CDR3 nucleotide sequence: TGTGCCAGCAGCTTGGACGGGAGGCCCCAAGAGACCCAGTACTTC. This translates into CASSLDGRPQETQYF. The full variable domain, rest sourced from reference TRBV5-8 and TRBJ2-5, is EAGVTQSPTHLIKTRGQQATLRCSPISGHTSVYWYQQALGLGLQFLLWYDEGEERNRGNFPPRFSGRQFPNYSSELNVNALELEDSALYLCASSLDGRPQETQYFGPGTRLLVL.

V usage is TRBV6-4 and J usage is TRBJ2-2, with TRBD2 as a possible D gene (5 bases). In germline, CDR1 is MRHNA, CDR2 SNTAGT. CDR3 length equals 14 residues. Trimming shortened V by 7 bases and J by 1 base, and 10 bases separated the two germline ends. DNA of the CDR3: TGTGCCAGCAAGTCAGGACTGAACACCGGGGAGCTGTTTTTT. Its protein is CASKSGLNTGELFF.

There are a few counts of this clonotype. CDR3 DNA sequence: TGTGCCAGCAGCCCGTTATCGGCCCTTTACAATGAGCAGTTCTTC. Protein product: CASSPLSALYNEQFF. J is TRBJ2-1 and V is TRBV5-6; no clear D gene. The CDR3 sequence is 15 residues long. V was clipped by 4 bases and J by 4 bases, with 15 bases between them. Germline V gene sequence: CDR1 SGHDT, CDR2 YYEEEE.

This clonotype occurred many times. The CDR3 region is CASSQLRENTEAFF. CDR3 bases: TGCGCCAGCAGCCAATTGAGGGAGAACACTGAAGCTTTCTTT. The genes are TRBV4-1 and TRBJ1-1; D is ambiguous. Germline CDR1 reads MGHRA; CDR2 reads YSYEKL. V was cut by 2 bases and J by 1 base, with 8 bases left in between. The CDR3 has 14 residues.

This clonotype was found a few times. The V gene is TRBV7-3, the J gene TRBJ2-5, with D tentatively TRBD1 (6 bases). Between the trimmed V and J ends, which lost 4 bases and 5 bases, there was a span of 17 bases. Germline values: CDR1 SGHTA, CDR2 FQGTGA. This CDR3 has 15 residues. The CDR3 bases are TGTGCCAGCAGCTACAGCGCAGGGGTTCTGGAGACCCAGTACTTC. Protein product: CASSYSAGVLETQYF.

The rearrangement links TRBV6-8 to TRBJ1-1; a possible D gene is TRBD1 (6 bases). The germline V gene has CDR1 MNHGY and CDR2 SAAAGT. Trimming pared 2 bases from V and 3 bases from J, leaving 19 bases between. The CDR3 is made up of 17 amino acids. The CDR3 loop reads CASSYLFVGGGDTEAFF. The DNA for the CDR3 is TGTGCCAGCAGTTACCTTTTCGTGGGGGGCGGCGACACTGAAGCTTTCTTT.

A few counts support this clonotype. The chain has TRBV6-5 and TRBJ1-2; 7 positions match TRBD1. Germline loops: CDR1 MNHEY, CDR2 SVGAGI. V lost 5 bases and J lost 6; bases outside the gene matches: 6. This CDR3 has 13 residues. The chain's CDR3 is CASSPRDRNGYTF. The CDR3 DNA reads TGTGCCAGCAGTCCCCGGGACAGAAATGGCTACACCTTC.

The chain has TRBV4-3 and TRBJ2-2, with D maybe TRBD1 (6 bases). Trimming shortened V by 1 base and J by 3 bases, and 18 bases separated the two germline ends. Per germline, CDR1 LGHNA and CDR2 YSLEER. The CDR3 is 18 amino acids. In DNA, the CDR3 is TGCGCCAGCAGCCAAGCTCGACCGGGACATCCGTACACCGGGGAGCTGTTTTTT. This encodes CASSQARPGHPYTGELFF.

Turning to this clonotype: One end of the junction does not line up with germline, which may come from a read error. The J gene is TRBJ2-1, the V gene TRBV20-1, with TRBD2 as a possible D gene (6 bases). The CDR3 runs to 12 residues. Germline V gene lookup returns CDR1 DFQATT and CDR2 SNEGSKA (reference sequence). Here the CDR3 DNA reads TGCAGTGTTAGAGTCGGGGGAGATGAGCAGTTCTTC. The encoded protein is CSVRVGGDEQFF.

This clonotype was counted a few times. This chain joins TRBV12-3 or TRBV12-4 and TRBJ2-4; perhaps TRBD1 as D (6 bases). The CDR3 consists of 13 residues. V gave up 6 bases and J gave up 6 bases, with 12 bases separating them. The CDR3 spells CASRAGAVNIQYF. In DNA form, the CDR3 reads TGTGCCAGCAGGGCAGGGGCCGTAAACATTCAGTACTTC.

CDR3 amino acids: CSAMFGGGNQPQHF. CDR3 nucleotide sequence: TGCAGTGCTATGTTTGGAGGAGGCAATCAGCCCCAGCATTTT. The chain links TRBV20-1 to TRBJ1-5, with D uncertain. Germline V gene data show CDR1 as DFQATT and CDR2 as SNEGSKA (reference sequence). The V gene lost 4 bases and the J gene lost 2 bases, with 12 bases spanning the gap. The CDR3 contains 14 residues.

This clonotype occurred a few times. V gene TRBV7-3 combines with J gene TRBJ2-5; TRBD2 agrees at 7 bases. Germline CDR1 reads SGHTA; CDR2 reads FQGTGA. V was pared by 4 bases and J by 5 bases, with 10 bases of the junction left unmatched. The CDR3 sequence is 15 residues long. The CDR3 loop is CASSYQAGPGETQYF. The CDR3 bases are TGTGCCAGCAGCTACCAAGCGGGACCGGGGGAGACCCAGTACTTC.

The sample holds one count of this clonotype. The chain has TRBV5-1 and TRBJ2-5; 10 bases fit TRBD2. Germline CDR1 SGHRS, CDR2 YFSETQ. This CDR3 contains 16 residues. Losses at the gene ends were 6 bases for V and 1 base for J; bases not matched to a gene: 9. CDR3 nucleotide sequence: TGCGCCAGCACTTCTCTAGCGGGGGACGTCCAAGAGACCCAGTACTTC. Its protein is CASTSLAGDVQETQYF.

This sequence joins TRBV29-1 and TRBJ2-1, with 8 positions matching TRBD2. The junction had 13 bases not matched to a gene; V was cut back by 5 bases and J by 10 bases. The CDR3 is made up of 14 amino acids. CDR1 SQVTM and CDR2 ANQGSEA come from the germline V gene. The CDR3, as DNA: TGCAGCGTTCGCGGGGGGCGATCTTTGTCGGAGCAGTTCTTC. Amino acid sequence: CSVRGGRSLSEQFF.

The rearrangement joins TRBV6-2 or TRBV6-3 to TRBJ2-2; 7 nucleotides match TRBD1. The germline V gene encodes CDR1 MNHEY and CDR2 SVGEGT. The CDR3 extends over 13 amino acids. V was clipped by 10 bases and J by 3 bases; unmatched bases: 5. The CDR3 spells CATEQGYTGELFF. CDR3 bases: TGTGCCACCGAACAGGGGTACACCGGGGAGCTGTTTTTT.

The J gene is TRBJ2-7, the V gene TRBV5-1, with 8 bases aligning to TRBD2. The CDR3 totals 14 residues. Per germline, CDR1 SGHRS and CDR2 YFSETQ. V shed 4 bases, J shed 2 bases, and the junction held 5 bases outside the gene matches. The CDR3 spells CASSISGVTYEQYF. DNA for the CDR3: TGCGCCAGCAGCATTAGCGGGGTGACCTACGAGCAGTACTTC.

The V and J genes are TRBV5-6 and TRBJ1-5; D is perhaps TRBD1 (6 bases). Trimming left V 4 bases short and J 2 bases short, with 7 bases between. The germline V gene encodes CDR1 SGHDT and CDR2 YYEEEE. The CDR3 is made up of 13 amino acids. In nucleotides, the CDR3 is TGTGCCAGCAGCCGGGGGCGCAATCAGCCCCAGCATTTT. Encoded protein: CASSRGRNQPQHF.

This clonotype was counted between two and nine times. V usage is TRBV11-2 and J usage is TRBJ2-2, with 7 bases fitting TRBD1. V shed 1 base, J shed 0 bases, and the junction held 5 bases outside the gene matches. The CDR3 loop spans 17 amino acids. Germline V gives CDR1 SGHAT, CDR2 FQNNGV. The CDR3, as DNA: TGTGCCAGCAGCTTAGTAATTGGGACAGCGAACACCGGGGAGCTGTTTTTT. Protein sequence: CASSLVIGTANTGELFF.

J is TRBJ2-7 and V is TRBV20-1; 9 bases are shared with TRBD2. CDR1 and CDR2 from the germline V gene are DFQATT and SNEGSKA (reference sequence). The CDR3 contains 18 residues. The ends lost 2 bases at V and 3 bases at J; junction bases unmatched: 17. CDR3 residues: CSARRTRSSGALFYEQYF. For the CDR3, the DNA is TGCAGTGCTAGAAGGACGCGATCTAGCGGGGCTCTTTTCTACGAGCAGTACTTC.

The chain recombines TRBV6-5 with TRBJ1-1; the D is unclear. Trimming removed 0 bases from V and 1 base from J, with 12 bases in between. Germline V CDR1 and CDR2: MNHEY, SVGAGI. This CDR3 has 16 amino acids. Written as DNA, the CDR3 is TGTGCCAGCAGTTACTCGATCTCCCCAGGGAACACTGAAGCTTTCTTT. Its protein is CASSYSISPGNTEAFF.

V gene TRBV24-1 combines with J gene TRBJ2-3; no reliable D call. Germline loops: CDR1 KGHDR, CDR2 SFDVKD. Trimming stripped 4 bases from V and 2 bases from J, with 12 bases between. This CDR3 spans 15 amino acids. In nucleotides, the CDR3 is TGTGCCACCAGTGAAAGTGGCGACTTCACAGATACGCAGTATTTT. Translating gives CATSESGDFTDTQYF.

J is TRBJ2-6 and V is TRBV20-1; D is ambiguous. The CDR3 runs to 16 residues. V lost 3 bases and J lost 1, with 13 bases in between. Germline V gene data show CDR1 as DFQATT and CDR2 as SNEGSKA (reference sequence). CDR3 sequence reads: CSASLSAGSGANVLTF. The CDR3, as DNA: TGCAGTGCTAGCTTATCTGCTGGGTCTGGGGCCAACGTCCTGACTTTC.

The gene calls are TRBV13 and TRBJ2-7, with D tentatively TRBD1 or TRBD2 (5 bases each). CDR1 and CDR2 from the germline V gene are PRHDT and FYEKMQ (reference sequence). V was pared by 5 bases and J by 5 bases, with 25 bases between. There are 17 residues in the CDR3. The CDR3 protein is CASSPGAVGSTSDEQYF. CDR3 DNA: TGTGCCAGCAGCCCCGGGGCCGTAGGGTCCACAAGCGACGAGCAGTACTTC.